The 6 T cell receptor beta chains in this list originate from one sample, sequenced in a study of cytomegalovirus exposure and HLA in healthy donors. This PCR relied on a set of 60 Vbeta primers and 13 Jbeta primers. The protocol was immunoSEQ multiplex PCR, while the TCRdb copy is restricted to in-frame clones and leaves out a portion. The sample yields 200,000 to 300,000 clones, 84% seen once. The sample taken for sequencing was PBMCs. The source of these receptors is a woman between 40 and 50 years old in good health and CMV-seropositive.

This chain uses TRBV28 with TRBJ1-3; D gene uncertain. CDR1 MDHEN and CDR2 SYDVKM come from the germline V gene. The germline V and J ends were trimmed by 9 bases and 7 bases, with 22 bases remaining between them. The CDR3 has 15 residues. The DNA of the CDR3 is TGTGCCAGTTCAGCAAGTGGGCAGCGGTGGAACACCATATATTTT. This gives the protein CASSASGQRWNTIYF.

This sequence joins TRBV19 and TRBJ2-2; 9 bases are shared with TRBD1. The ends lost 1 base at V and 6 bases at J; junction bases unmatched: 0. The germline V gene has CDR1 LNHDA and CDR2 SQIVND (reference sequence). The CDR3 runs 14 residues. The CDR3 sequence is CASSIGQGAGELFF. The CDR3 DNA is TGTGCCAGTAGTATAGGACAGGGGGCCGGGGAGCTGTTTTTT.

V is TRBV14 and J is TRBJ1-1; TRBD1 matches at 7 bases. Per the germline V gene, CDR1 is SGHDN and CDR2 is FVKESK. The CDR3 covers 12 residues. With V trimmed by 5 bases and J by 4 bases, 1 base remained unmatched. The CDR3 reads CASSYRGTEAFF. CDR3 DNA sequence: TGTGCCAGCAGCTACAGGGGCACTGAAGCTTTCTTT. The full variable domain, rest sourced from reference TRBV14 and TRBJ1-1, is EAGVTQFPSHSVIEKGQTVTLRCDPISGHDNLYWYRRVMGKEIKFLLHFVKESKQDESGMPNNRFLAERTGGTYSTLKVQPAELEDSGVYFCASSYRGTEAFFGQGTRLTVV.

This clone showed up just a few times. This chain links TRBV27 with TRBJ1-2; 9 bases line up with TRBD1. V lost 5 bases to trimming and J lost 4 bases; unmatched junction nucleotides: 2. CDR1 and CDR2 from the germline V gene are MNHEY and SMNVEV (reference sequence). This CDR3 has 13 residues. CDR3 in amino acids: CASSRQGVYGYTF. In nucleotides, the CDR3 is TGTGCCAGCAGTAGACAGGGGGTCTATGGCTACACCTTC.

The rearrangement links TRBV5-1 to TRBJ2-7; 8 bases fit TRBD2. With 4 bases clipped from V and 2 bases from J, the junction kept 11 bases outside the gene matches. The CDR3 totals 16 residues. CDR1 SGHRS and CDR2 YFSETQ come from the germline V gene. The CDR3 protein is CASSTQRTSLTYEQYF. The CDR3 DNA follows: TGCGCCAGCAGCACCCAACGGACTAGCCTGACCTACGAGCAGTACTTC.

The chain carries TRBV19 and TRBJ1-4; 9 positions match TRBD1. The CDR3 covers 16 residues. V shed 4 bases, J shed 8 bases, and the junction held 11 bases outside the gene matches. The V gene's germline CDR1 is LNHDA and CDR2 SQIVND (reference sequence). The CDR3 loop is CASSKGSGTGNEKLFF. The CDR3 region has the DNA TGTGCCAGTAGTAAGGGATCCGGGACAGGGAACGAAAAACTGTTTTTT.